This T cell receptor beta chain is drawn from a study of cytomegalovirus exposure and HLA in healthy donors. Study-wide context: When fewer than 400 donors were genotyped, roughly 80% of them were found to fall in the Caucasian-associated ancestry cluster.

Notes on the study in general: Previously analyzed data showed that most TCR beta V segments were productive at a frequency of about 87% or about 30%. Some V segments, TRBV6-2 and TRBV6-3 among them, were indistinguishable and were therefore excluded.

The V end was cut by 2 bases, the J end by 2 bases, with 9 bases between. The length of the CDR3 is 14 residues. Germline CDR1 reads SNHLY; CDR2 reads FYNNEI. As to this clone: The antigen is undetermined.

In the PCR, 60 Vbeta and 13 Jbeta primers were used. Generated by immunoSEQ multiplex PCR, the TCRdb table keeps only in-frame clones and is missing some. The sample lists approximately 190,000 clones, 85% to 90% occurring once. Input material: PBMCs. This TCR was sampled from a young man in good health and CMV-seronegative. The chain carries TRBV2 and TRBJ1-2, with TRBD1 as a possible D gene (6 bases). In DNA form, the CDR3 reads TGTGCCAGCAGTGAAAATCAGGGGAACTATGGCTACACCTTC. Encoded protein: CASSENQGNYGYTF.